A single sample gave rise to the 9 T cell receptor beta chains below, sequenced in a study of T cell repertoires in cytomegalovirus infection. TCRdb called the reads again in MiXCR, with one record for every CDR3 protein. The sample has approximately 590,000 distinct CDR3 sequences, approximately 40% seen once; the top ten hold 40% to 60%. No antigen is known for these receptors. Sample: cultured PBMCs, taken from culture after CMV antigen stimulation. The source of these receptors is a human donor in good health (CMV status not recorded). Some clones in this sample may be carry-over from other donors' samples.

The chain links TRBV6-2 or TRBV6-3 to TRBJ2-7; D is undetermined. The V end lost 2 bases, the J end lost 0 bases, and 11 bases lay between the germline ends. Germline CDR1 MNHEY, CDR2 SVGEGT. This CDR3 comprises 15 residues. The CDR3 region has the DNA TGTGCCAGCAGTTACAAGAAGGTGGTCTCCTACGAGCAGTACTTC. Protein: CASSYKKVVSYEQYF.

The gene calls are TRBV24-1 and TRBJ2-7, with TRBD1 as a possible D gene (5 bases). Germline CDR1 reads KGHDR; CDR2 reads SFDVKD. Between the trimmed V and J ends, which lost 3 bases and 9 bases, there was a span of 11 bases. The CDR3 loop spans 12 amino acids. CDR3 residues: CATSDLRGAQYF. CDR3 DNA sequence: TGTGCCACCAGTGATCTTAGGGGTGCGCAGTACTTC.

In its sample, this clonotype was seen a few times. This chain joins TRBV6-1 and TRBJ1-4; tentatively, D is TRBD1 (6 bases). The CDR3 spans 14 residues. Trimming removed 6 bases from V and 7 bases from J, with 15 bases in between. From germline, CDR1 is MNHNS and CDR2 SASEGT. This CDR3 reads CASRNRVLSEKLFF. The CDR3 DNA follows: TGTGCCAGCAGGAACAGGGTCCTGAGTGAAAAACTGTTTTTT.

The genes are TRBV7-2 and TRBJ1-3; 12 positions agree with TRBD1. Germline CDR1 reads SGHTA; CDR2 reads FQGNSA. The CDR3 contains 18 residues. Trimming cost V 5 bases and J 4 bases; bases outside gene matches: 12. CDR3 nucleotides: TGTGCCAGCAGCCCCGCCCCGGGACAGGGGGCGATCGGAAACACCATATATTTT. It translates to CASSPAPGQGAIGNTIYF.

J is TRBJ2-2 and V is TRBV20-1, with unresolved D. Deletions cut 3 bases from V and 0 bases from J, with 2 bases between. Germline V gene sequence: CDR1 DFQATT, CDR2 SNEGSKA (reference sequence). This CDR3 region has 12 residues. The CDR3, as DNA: TGCAGTGCTAGTCCGAACACCGGGGAGCTGTTTTTT. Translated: CSASPNTGELFF.

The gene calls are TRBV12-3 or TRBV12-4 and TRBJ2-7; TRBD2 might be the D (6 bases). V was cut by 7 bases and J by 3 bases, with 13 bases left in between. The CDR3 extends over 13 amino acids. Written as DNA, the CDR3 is TGTGCCAGCACCACATCCGGGGGCTACGAGCAGTACTTC. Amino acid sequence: CASTTSGGYEQYF.

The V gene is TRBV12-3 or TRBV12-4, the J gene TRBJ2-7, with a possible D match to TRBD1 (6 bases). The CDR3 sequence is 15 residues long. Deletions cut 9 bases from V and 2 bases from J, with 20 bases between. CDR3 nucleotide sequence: TGTGCCAGTTCAGGCCCGAGAGGGACACCCTACGAGCAGTACTTC. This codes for CASSGPRGTPYEQYF.

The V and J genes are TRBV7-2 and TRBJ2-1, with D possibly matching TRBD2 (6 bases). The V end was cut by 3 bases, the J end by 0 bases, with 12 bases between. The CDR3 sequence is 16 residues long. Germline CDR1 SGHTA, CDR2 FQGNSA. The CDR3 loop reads CASSFSGALSYNEQFF. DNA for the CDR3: TGTGCCAGCAGCTTTTCGGGAGCACTCTCCTACAATGAGCAGTTCTTC.

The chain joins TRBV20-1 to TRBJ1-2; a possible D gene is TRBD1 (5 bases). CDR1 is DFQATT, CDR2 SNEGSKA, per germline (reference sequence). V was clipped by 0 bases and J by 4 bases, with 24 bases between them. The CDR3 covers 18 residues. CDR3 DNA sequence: TGCAGTGCTAGAGACCTATACCGAGACAGCGGAGGTGGCTATGGCTACACCTTC. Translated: CSARDLYRDSGGGYGYTF.